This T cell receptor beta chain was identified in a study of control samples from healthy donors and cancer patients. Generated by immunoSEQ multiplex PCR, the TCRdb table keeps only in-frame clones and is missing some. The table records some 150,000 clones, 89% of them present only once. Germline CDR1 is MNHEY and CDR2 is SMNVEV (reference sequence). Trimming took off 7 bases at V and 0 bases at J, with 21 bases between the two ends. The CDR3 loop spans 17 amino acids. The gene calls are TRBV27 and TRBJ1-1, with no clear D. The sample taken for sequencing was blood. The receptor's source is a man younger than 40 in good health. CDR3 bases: TGTGCCAGCACCTCCTTAGGGTCGAATGGGATGAACACTGAAGCTTTCTTT. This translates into CASTSLGSNGMNTEAFF.